Each of the 4 T cell receptor beta chains below was sequenced from the same sample in a study of T cells expressing NK-cell markers. TCRdb reanalyzed the 5' RACE reads and collapses them to one entry per CDR3 protein, without DNA. The data show about 150,000 distinct CDR3 sequences, and the top ten clones hold approximately 12%. The sample was blood T cells: a sorted CD56 or NKG2C T cell subset, CD4+ or CD8+ T cells, or bulk PBMC T cells (not recorded which). These receptors all stem from a man aged 18 to 30 in good health.

This rearrangement joins TRBV12-3 or TRBV12-4 to TRBJ2-3. The CDR3 contains 19 residues. CDR3 loop: CASSFSPYGAYISTDTQYF.

The chain has TRBV7-9 and TRBJ1-3. CDR1 and CDR2 (germline): SEHNR, FQNEAQ (reference sequence). There are 12 residues in the CDR3. The chain's CDR3 is CASKDTGNTIYF.

The rearrangement uses TRBV2 and TRBJ1-5; there is no DNA to check the TCRdb D call of TRBD1. The CDR3 consists of 12 residues. CDR1 and CDR2 (germline): SNHLY, FYNNEI. The CDR3 is CASRTSNQPQHF.

The chain has TRBV20-1 and TRBJ2-5; the D call of TRBD1 rests on TCRdb alone, since no DNA is present to check it. The germline V gene encodes CDR1 DFQATT and CDR2 SNEGSKA (reference sequence). The length of the CDR3 is 15 residues. The CDR3 protein is CSARSGTGTQETQYF.